This T cell receptor beta chain was captured by sequencing in a study of cytomegalovirus exposure and HLA in healthy donors. Study-wide points: Among CMV-associated TCR beta chains, most appeared HLA-restricted in a later analysis. TCR beta chains numbering some 160 were designated cytomegalovirus-associated.

Turning to this clone: Its antigen is still unknown.

V lost 2 bases and J lost 4; bases outside the gene matches: 4. Germline CDR1 is SGHNT and CDR2 is YYREEE (reference sequence). The CDR3 has 16 amino acids. PCR involved 60 Vbeta and 13 Jbeta primers. Assay used: immunoSEQ multiplex PCR; TCRdb lists only in-frame clones, some missing. This sample has roughly 220,000 clones, with 82% found just once. Sequences were obtained from PBMCs. The V and J genes are TRBV5-4 and TRBJ2-6; 9 bases line up with TRBD1. The receptor's source is a woman in her thirties or forties in good health and CMV-seronegative. DNA for the CDR3: TGTGCCAGCAGCTTTGGACAGGGGACCGGGGCCAACGTCCTGACTTTC. Protein sequence: CASSFGQGTGANVLTF. The full variable domain, its missing parts supplied by reference TRBV5-4 and TRBJ2-6, is ETGVTQSPTHLIKTRGQQVTLRCSSQSGHNTVSWYQQALGQGPQFIFQYYREEENGRGNFPPRFSGLQFPNYSSELNVNALELDDSALYLCASSFGQGTGANVLTFGAGSRLTVL.